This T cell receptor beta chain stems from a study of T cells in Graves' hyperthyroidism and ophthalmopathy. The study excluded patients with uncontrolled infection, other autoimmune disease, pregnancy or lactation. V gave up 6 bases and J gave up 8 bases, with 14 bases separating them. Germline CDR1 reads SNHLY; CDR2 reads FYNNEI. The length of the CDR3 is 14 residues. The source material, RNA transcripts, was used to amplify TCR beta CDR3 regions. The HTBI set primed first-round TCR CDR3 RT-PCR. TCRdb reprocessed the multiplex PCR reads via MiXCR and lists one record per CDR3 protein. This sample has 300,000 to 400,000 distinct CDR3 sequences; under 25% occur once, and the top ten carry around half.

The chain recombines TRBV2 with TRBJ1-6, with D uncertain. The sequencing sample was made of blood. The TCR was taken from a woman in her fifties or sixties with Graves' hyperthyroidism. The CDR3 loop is CASRTIRSDSPLHF. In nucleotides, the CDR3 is TGTGCCAGCAGGACAATCCGCAGTGATTCACCCCTCCACTTT.